This entry concerns a single T cell receptor beta chain. Its target is unknown. These data are taken from a study of blood T cells in healthy people across ages. The wider study: Template-switching capture recovered about one barcoded beta molecule per two T cells. General study points: For the donors, CMV status was unknown and possibly confounded expanded clonotype changes. The fall in TCR beta diversity per million T cells was roughly linear with age.

Trimming pared 5 bases from V and 8 bases from J, leaving 18 bases between. The CDR3 extends over 14 amino acids. CDR1 is MGHDK and CDR2 is SYGVNS in the germline V gene. Using a J-beta primer mix together with a sample-barcoded 5' primer, a second PCR was run for roughly 6 to 12 cycles. Through a template-switch adaptor with 12 random nucleotides, each cDNA molecule received a tag. TCRdb ran MiXCR on the 5' RACE reads and lists one entry per CDR3 protein. The table lists 1.5 million to 2 million distinct CDR3 sequences, around 48% of them singletons. This clonotype originated in a middle-aged woman in good health. Material for sequencing was blood. The genes are TRBV25-1 and TRBJ1-2, with D tentatively TRBD1 (5 bases). The CDR3 here is CASSLSVRGSGYTF. As DNA, the CDR3 is TGTGCCAGCAGTTTGTCGGTGAGGGGCTCAGGCTACACCTTC.